Described below is a single T cell receptor beta chain sequence and its context. Its antigen is unknown. Other DNA variants within this sample encode the same CDR3. Adults of Caucasian background living in Nashville, Tennessee made up all donors. The data derive from a study of shared clonotypes between healthy human individuals. Study-level background: The cohort had a couple of women and three men, ages 18 to 49.

Findings of the study overall: Clonotype sharing across a few donors was observed for around 5% of naive CD4 clonotypes.

For sorted subsets, approximately 180 ng DNA per replicate equaled roughly 30,000 T cell genomes. This table comes from immunoSEQ multiplex PCR, and its TCRdb copy is limited to in-frame clones, with some not included. The table shows approximately 2.4 million clones, with under 97% occurring only once. The origin of this receptor is a man aged 18 to 29 in good health. The material sequenced was naive CD4+ T cells sorted from blood. Subset: CD45RA+ positively selected.

CDR3 in DNA: TGTGCCAGCAGTTACTCCCAGGGAGGGGGTTCACCCCTCCACTTT. Translation: CASSYSQGGGSPLHF. This sequence joins TRBV6-5 and TRBJ1-6; D possibly corresponds to TRBD1 (6 bases). The CDR3 spans 15 residues. The V gene lost 0 bases and the J gene lost 9 bases, with 12 bases spanning the gap. In germline, CDR1 is MNHEY, CDR2 SVGAGI.